This T cell receptor (beta chain) stems from a study of CD8 T cells in Susac syndrome (dated by TCRdb to about 2019). In the study overall: The study used repertoire sequencing to test whether antigen drove CD8+ T cell activation and differentiation in Susac syndrome. The study compared CD8+ T cell repertoire clonality among 12 healthy donors, roughly 14 Susac syndrome patients and fewer than 19 multiple sclerosis patients.

RNA was extracted with the RNeasy kit and 0.5 to 1 ug was reverse transcribed using random hexamers. TCR beta CDR3 regions were amplified with the immunoSEQ multiplex PCR assay covering 54 Vbeta and 13 Jbeta segments. PCR amplification bias was corrected by using a synthetic template baseline for primer optimization and computational correction. The source study handled its data this way. Only productive sequences were kept, with reads annotated to V, D and J genes according to IMGT and analyzed in immunoSEQ Analyzer. Clonality was calculated as one minus the Shannon entropy normalized by log2 of the number of productive unique sequences. For each patient and control, public and private clones were evaluated among the 100 most prevalent clones. Susac-specific clones were defined as absent from healthy and MS cohorts, 800 to 1,200 published viral clones and other ImmuneACCESS disease sequences. The raw public data were reprocessed by TCRdb itself: fastp quality trimming at Q25, MiXCR clonotype calling, in-frame beta chains only. Every CDR3 protein is listed once, alongside the most common genes and DNA of its rows. Clone size and V and J calls follow TCRdb, not the original study. Present in this sample are approximately 300,000 distinct CDR3 sequences, 65% to 90% of which were seen just once. Of the sample, roughly 0.22% is held by the ten largest clones.

Overall study results and their limits: The number of individuals in the TCR sequencing and HLA analysis was recognized as being relatively small.

Clipping removes 0 bases from V and 6 bases from J, with 9 as the unmatched junction base count. As encoded in the germline V gene (reference sequence), CDR1 is MNHEY while CDR2 is SMNVEV. Counted from cysteine to phenylalanine, this CDR3 has 17 amino acids. Only CDR3 DNA is held: 51 bases, read in frame from base 1. As regards this clonotype: It has no known antigen specificity. Qualities for individual bases were not recorded, and no much larger clone is one base off.

High-throughput TCR beta sequencing profiled peripheral blood CD8+ and CD4+ T cells from healthy donors, Susac syndrome patients and multiple sclerosis patients. Treatment-naive patients with stable or active relapsing-remitting disease fulfilling revised McDonald criteria were used as multiple sclerosis controls. Bulk CD8+ and CD4+ T cells were purified by magnetic negative isolation, whereas CD8+ TEMRA cells were enriched by FACS. Blood was collected in EDTA tubes and processed within 24 hours, with PBMCs isolated through density gradient centrifugation. PBMCs intended for TCR sequencing were cryopreserved in liquid nitrogen and thawed later in a water bath at 37 degrees C. The sorted or isolated CD4+, CD8+ and CD8+ TEMRA cells reached a purity of at least 90%.

The specimen was CD8+ T cells from PBMCs. The sequence came from a human donor with multiple sclerosis. The receptor chain draws on TRBV27 and TRBJ2-1; 9 junctional bases match TRBD2. In nucleotide form, the sequence is TGTGCCAGCAGTTTATCGAGACTAGCGGTGATAGGCAATGAGCAGTTCTTC. The encoded protein is CASSLSRLAVIGNEQFF.